This T cell receptor beta chain was retrieved from a study of blood T cells in healthy people across ages. This clonotype is a singleton in its sample. V was trimmed by 0 bases and J by 9 bases, leaving 12 bases between them. The germline V gene has CDR1 LGHNA and CDR2 YNFKEQ. The CDR3 is 13 residues long. Each individual donor underwent a draw of approximately 10 milliliters of peripheral blood. Combining a sample-barcoded 5' primer with a J-beta primer mix, a second PCR ran for about 6 to 12 cycles. Every sample produced at least 2.5 million CDR3-containing paired-end reads. In TCRdb, the 5' RACE reads were re-called with MiXCR into one record per CDR3 protein. The profile shows 750,000 to 950,000 distinct CDR3 sequences, approximately 32% of them singletons. In addition, the sample was reused for a study of T cells of mothers and their children. That investigation notes: Second-PCR primer M1S introduced sample barcodes and 2-4 random nucleotides. The overlap seen between related mothers and children slightly exceeded that of unrelated pairs, though not significantly.

This sequence originates from a woman in her 40s in good health. This chain uses TRBV4-2 with TRBJ2-7; no definite D call. What was sequenced was blood. The CDR3 protein is CASSQDLGVVQYF. CDR3 nucleotides: TGTGCCAGCAGCCAAGATTTAGGAGTGGTGCAGTACTTC.